This T cell receptor (beta chain) was captured in a study of OX40 agonist ivuxolimab in advanced cancers. Study context: Patients assigned to dose escalation were diagnosed with hepatocellular carcinoma, melanoma, renal cell or head and neck cancer.

General observations from the study: Mean expanded clone counts were higher in CD8+ than CD4+ T cells.

Libraries were prepared by immunoSEQ multiplex PCR; TCRdb keeps only in-frame clonotypes and omits some of them. Of about 84,000 clones listed, approximately 89% are singletons. The CDR3 contains 16 residues. The V segment lost 4 bases and the J segment 5 bases; nucleotides outside the gene matches: 9. Germline values: CDR1 SGHVS, CDR2 FQNEAQ. This clone has a single count. Its antigen is unidentified. The material was CD4+ or CD8+ T cells sorted from blood, obtained in a trial of the OX40 agonist ivuxolimab. The sequence came from an adult with an advanced solid tumor such as melanoma, head and neck, liver or kidney cancer. V usage is TRBV7-8 and J usage is TRBJ2-5, with 11 bases aligning to TRBD2. The CDR3 sequence is CASSYRPSGRMETQYF. The CDR3 nucleotides read TGTGCCAGCAGCTACCGACCTAGCGGGAGGATGGAGACCCAGTACTTC.